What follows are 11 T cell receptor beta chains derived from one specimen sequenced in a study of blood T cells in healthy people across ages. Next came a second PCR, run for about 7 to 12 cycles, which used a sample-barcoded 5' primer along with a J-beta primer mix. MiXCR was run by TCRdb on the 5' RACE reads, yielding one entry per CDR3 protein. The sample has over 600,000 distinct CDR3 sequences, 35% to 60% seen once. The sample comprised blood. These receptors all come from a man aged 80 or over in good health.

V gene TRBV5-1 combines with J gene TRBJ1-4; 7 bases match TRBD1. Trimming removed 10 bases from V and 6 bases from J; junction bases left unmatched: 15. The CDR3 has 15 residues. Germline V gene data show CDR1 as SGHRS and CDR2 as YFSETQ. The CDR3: CAGAHSGTADEKLFF. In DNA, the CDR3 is TGCGCCGGCGCCCATTCCGGGACAGCCGATGAAAAACTGTTTTTT.

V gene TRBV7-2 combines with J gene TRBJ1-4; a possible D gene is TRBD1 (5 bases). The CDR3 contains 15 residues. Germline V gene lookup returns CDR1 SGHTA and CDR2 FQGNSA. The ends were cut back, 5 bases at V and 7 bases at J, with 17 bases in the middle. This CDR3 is CASSRSGSGSEKLFF. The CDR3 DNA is TGTGCCAGCAGCCGATCCGGGTCAGGGTCTGAAAAACTGTTTTTT.

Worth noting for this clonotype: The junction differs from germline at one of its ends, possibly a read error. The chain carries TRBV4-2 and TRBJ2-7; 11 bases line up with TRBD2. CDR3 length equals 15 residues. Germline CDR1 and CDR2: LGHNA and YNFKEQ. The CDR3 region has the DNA TGTGCCAGCGGCCAACAACTAGCGGGAGTCTACGAGCAGTACTTC. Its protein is CASGQQLAGVYEQYF.

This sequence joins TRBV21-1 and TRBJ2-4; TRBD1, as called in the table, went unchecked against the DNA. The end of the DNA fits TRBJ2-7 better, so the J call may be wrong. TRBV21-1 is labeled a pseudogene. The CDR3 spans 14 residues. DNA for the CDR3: TGTGCCAGCAGCAGACAGGCCCCGGGGGGCGAGCAGTACTTC. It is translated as CASSRQAPGGEQYF.

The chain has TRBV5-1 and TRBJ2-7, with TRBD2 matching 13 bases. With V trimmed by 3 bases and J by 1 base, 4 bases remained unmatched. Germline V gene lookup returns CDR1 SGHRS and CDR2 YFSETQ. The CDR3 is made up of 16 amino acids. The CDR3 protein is CASSSMTSGGSYEQYF. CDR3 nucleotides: TGCGCCAGCAGCTCCATGACTAGCGGGGGGTCCTACGAGCAGTACTTC.

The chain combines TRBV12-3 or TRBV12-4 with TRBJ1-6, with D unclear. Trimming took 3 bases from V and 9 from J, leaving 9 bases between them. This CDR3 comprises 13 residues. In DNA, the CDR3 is TGTGCCAGCAGTTTTTTAAGGGCTTCACCCCTCCACTTT. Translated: CASSFLRASPLHF.

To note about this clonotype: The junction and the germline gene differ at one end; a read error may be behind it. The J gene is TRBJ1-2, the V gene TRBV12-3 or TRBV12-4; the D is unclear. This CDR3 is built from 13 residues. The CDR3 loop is CASSPAVGYDYTF. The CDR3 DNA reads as TGTGCCAGCAGTCCAGCGGTGGGCTATGACTACACCTTC.

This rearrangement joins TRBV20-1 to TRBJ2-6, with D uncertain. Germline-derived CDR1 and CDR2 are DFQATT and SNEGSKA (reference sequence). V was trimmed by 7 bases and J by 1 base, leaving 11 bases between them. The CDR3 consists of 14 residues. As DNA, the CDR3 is TGCAGTGTCCCGACGGATTCTGGGGCCAACGTCCTGACTTTC. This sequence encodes CSVPTDSGANVLTF.

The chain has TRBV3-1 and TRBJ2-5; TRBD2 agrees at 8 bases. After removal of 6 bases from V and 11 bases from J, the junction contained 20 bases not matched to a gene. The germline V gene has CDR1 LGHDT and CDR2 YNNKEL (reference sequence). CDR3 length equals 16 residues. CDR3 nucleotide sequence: TGTGCCAGCAGTCTAAGTGGAGCGGGGGCCCGCAATGAGCAGTACTTC. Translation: CASSLSGAGARNEQYF.

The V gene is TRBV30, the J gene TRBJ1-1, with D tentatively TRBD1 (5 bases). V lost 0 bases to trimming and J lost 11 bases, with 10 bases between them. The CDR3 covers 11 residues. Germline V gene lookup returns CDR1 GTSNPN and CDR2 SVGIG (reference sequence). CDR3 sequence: CAWSVGAGAFF. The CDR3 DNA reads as TGTGCCTGGAGTGTAGGGGCCGGGGCTTTCTTT.

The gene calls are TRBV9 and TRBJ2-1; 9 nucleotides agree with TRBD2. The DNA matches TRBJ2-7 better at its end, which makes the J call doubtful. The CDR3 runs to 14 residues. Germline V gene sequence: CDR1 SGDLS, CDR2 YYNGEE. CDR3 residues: CASSFPPSGNEQYF. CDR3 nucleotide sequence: TGTGCCAGCAGCTTTCCCCCTAGCGGGAATGAGCAGTACTTC.